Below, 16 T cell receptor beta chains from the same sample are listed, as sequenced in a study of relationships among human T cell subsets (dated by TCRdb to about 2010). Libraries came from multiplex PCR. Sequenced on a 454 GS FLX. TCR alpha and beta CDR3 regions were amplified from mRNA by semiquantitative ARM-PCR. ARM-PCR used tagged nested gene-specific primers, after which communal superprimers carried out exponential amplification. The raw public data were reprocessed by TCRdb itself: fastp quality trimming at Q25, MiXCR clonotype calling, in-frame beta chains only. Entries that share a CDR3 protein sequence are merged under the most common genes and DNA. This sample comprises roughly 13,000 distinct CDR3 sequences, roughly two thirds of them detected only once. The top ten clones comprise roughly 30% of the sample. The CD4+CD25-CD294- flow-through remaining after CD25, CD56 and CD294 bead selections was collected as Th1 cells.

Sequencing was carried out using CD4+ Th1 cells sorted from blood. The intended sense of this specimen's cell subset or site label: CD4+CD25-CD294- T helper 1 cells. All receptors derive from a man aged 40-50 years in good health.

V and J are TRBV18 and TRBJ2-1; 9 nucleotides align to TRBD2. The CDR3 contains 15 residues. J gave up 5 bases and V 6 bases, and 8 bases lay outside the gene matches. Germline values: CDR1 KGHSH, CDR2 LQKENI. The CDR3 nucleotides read TGTGCCAGCTCGCCGAGACTAGCGGACAACAATGAGCAGTTCTTC. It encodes CASSPRLADNNEQFF.

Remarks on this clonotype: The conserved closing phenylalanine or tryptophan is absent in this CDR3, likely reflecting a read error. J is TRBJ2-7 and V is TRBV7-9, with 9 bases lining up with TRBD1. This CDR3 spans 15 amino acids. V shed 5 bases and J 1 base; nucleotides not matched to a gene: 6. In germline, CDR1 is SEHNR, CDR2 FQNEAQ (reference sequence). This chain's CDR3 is CASSGGQGESYEQYL. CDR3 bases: TGTGCCAGCAGCGGGGGACAGGGTGAGTCCTACGAGCAGTACCTC.

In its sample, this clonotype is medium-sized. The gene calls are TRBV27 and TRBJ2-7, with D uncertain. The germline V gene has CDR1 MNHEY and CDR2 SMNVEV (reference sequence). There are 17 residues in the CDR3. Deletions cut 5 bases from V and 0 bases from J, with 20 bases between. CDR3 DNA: TGTGCCAGCAGTCCGGGTCCGACGAGATCAAGCTCCTACGAGCAGTACTTC. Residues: CASSPGPTRSSSYEQYF.

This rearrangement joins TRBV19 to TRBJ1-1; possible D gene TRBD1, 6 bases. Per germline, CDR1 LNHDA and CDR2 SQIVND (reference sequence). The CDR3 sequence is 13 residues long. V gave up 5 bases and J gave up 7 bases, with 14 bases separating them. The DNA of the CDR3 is TGTGCCAGTAGTCTACAGGGTAAAGTTGAAGCTTTCTTT. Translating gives CASSLQGKVEAFF.

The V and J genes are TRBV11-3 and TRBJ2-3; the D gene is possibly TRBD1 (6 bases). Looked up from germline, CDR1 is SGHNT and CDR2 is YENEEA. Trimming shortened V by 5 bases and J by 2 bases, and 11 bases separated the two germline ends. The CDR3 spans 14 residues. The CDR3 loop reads CASSLDRNTDTQYF. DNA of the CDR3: TGTGCCAGCAGCCTTGACAGGAACACAGATACGCAGTATTTT.

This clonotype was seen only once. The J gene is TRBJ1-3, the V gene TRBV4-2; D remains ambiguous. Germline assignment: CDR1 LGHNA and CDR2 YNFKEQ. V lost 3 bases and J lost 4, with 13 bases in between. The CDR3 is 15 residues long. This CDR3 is CASSQPSPQGNTIYF. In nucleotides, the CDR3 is TGTGCCAGCAGCCAGCCCTCTCCTCAGGGAAACACCATATATTTT.

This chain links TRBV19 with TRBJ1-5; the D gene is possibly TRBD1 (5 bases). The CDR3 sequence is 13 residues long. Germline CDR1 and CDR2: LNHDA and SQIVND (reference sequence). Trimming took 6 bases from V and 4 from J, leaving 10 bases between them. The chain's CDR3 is CASRSGLNQPQHF. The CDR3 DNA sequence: TGTGCCAGTAGGTCAGGGTTGAATCAGCCCCAGCATTTT.

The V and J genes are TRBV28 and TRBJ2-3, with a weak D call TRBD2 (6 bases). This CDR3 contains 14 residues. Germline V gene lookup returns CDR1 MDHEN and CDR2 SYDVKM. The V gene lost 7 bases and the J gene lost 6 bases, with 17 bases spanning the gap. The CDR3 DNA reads TGTGCCAGCATCGGGACTCCTTTCATGGATACGCAGTATTTT. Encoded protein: CASIGTPFMDTQYF.

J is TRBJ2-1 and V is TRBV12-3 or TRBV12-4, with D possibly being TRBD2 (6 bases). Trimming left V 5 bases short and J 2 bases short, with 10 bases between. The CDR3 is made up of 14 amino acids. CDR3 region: CASSGRGTYNEQFF. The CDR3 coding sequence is TGTGCCAGCAGTGGTCGGGGGACCTACAATGAGCAGTTCTTC.

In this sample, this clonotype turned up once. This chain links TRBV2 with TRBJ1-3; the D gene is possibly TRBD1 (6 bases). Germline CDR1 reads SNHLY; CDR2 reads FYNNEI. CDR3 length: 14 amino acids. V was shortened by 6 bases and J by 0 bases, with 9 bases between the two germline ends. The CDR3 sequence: CASRDRSSGNTIYF. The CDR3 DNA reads TGTGCCAGCAGGGACAGATCCTCTGGAAACACCATATATTTT.

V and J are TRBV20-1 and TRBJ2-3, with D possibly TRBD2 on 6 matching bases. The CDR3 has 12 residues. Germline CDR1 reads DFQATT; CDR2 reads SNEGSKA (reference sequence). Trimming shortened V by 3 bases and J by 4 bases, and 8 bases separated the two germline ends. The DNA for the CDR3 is TGCAGTGCTAGCCGGAGGGCAGATACGCAGTATTTT. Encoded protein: CSASRRADTQYF.

The CDR3 spells CASSHAGTGVYNEQFF. DNA of the CDR3: TGTGCCAGCAGCCACGCCGGGACGGGAGTTTACAATGAGCAGTTCTTC. The chain has TRBV7-9 and TRBJ2-1; D is perhaps TRBD2 (6 bases). This CDR3 has 16 amino acids. V lost 5 bases and J lost 4, with 18 bases in between. CDR1 SEHNR and CDR2 FQNEAQ come from the germline V gene (reference sequence).

The CDR3 sequence is CASSLTPDWFF. CDR3 in DNA: TGTGCCAGCAGTCTAACGCCTGACTGGTTCTTC. The genes are TRBV28 and TRBJ2-1, with D hard to call. V gave up 5 bases and J gave up 15 bases, with 14 bases separating them. Germline V gene lookup returns CDR1 MDHEN and CDR2 SYDVKM. There are 11 residues in the CDR3.

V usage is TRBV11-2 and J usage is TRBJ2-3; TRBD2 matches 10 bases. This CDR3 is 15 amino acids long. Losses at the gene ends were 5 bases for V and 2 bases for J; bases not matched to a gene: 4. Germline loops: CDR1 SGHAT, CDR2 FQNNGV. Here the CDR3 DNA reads TGTGCCAGCAGCCAAGGACTAGCGGCCACAGATACGCAGTATTTT. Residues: CASSQGLAATDTQYF.

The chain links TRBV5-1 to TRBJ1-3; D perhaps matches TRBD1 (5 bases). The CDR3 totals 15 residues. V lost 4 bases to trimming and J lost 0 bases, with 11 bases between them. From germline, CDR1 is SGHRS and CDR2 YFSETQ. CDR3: CASSRDGDSGNTIYF. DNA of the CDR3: TGCGCCAGCAGCCGGGACGGCGACTCTGGAAACACCATATATTTT.

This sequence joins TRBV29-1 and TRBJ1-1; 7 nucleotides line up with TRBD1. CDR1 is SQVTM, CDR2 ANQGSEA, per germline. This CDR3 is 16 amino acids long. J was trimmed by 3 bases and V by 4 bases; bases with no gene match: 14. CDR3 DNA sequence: TGCAGCGTTGTGGGGACCCGAGGGGGCTGGGACACTGAAGCTTTCTTT. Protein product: CSVVGTRGGWDTEAFF.